A selection of T cell receptor beta chains follows, all from one sample in a study of identical twins. TCRdb itself ran the 5' RACE reads through MiXCR, one entry per CDR3 protein. This sample yields 400,000 to 600,000 distinct CDR3 sequences, of which around 20% are seen a single time; 0.45% to 0.5% belongs to the top ten. These data were likewise used in another study, on yellow fever vaccine responses in identical twins.

Sequencing was carried out using CD4+ T cells sorted from blood. Receptor source: a woman under 30 in good health. Each CDR3 is given with its conserved first and last residue. The order of the fields is CDR3 length, J gene, V gene, CDR3 protein.

15 | TRBJ2-1 | TRBV20-1 | CSASEGLAADNEQFF
16 | TRBJ2-5 | TRBV2 | CASSPHLAGIRETQYF
15 | TRBJ2-3 | TRBV11-2 | CASSIGLGSTDTQYF
15 | TRBJ2-5 | TRBV18 | CASSPNRVWQETQYF
14 | TRBJ1-2 | TRBV2 | CASSGQGGNYGYTF
15 | TRBJ2-1 | TRBV4-1 | CASSRGTSGGAEQFF
15 | TRBJ2-7 | TRBV7-2 | CASSLVAAGPYEQYF
16 | TRBJ2-1 | TRBV12-3/TRBV12-4 | CASSLSMGYSYNEQFF
16 | TRBJ1-2 | TRBV20-1 | CSAPPGQGVNPHGYTF
16 | TRBJ2-7 | TRBV6-1 | CASASDGYSGDYEQYF
16 | TRBJ2-3 | TRBV6-1 | CASSTGTSMGADTQYF
12 | TRBJ2-2 | TRBV2 | CASSKGTGELFF
18 | TRBJ2-1 | TRBV18 | CASSPMTSGGAGYNEQFF
16 | TRBJ2-5 | TRBV7-9 | CASSLEGRMPQETQYF
12 | TRBJ2-7 | TRBV20-1 | CSARQLSYEQYF
16 | TRBJ2-3 | TRBV3-1 | CASSQAGATVAVTQYF
15 | TRBJ2-1 | TRBV24-1 | CATSAASGRYDEQFF
16 | TRBJ2-2 | TRBV20-1 | CSARYREGLSAGELFF
13 | TRBJ2-3 | TRBV24-1 | CAAQGNRADTQYF
15 | TRBJ1-3 | TRBV20-1 | CSARDRDKTGNTIYF
13 | TRBJ2-2 | TRBV6-5 | CASTYSNTGELFF
16 | TRBJ2-1 | TRBV10-3 | CAISESGGSSYNEQFF
19 | TRBJ2-1 | TRBV5-1 | CASSWTDRGRFSGRNEQFF
17 | TRBJ2-5 | TRBV5-1 | CASSPLGRLAAQETQYF
15 | TRBJ1-3 | TRBV7-9 | CASSLGESSGNTIYF
11 | TRBJ1-1 | TRBV27 | CASKWYSEAFF
16 | TRBJ2-3 | TRBV2 | CASREPQGPSTDTQYF
17 | TRBJ2-5 | TRBV5-6 | CASSLAEASRNQETQYF
19 | TRBJ1-1 | TRBV3-1 | CASSQAFSPLGRASTEAFF
16 | TRBJ1-2 | TRBV5-1 | CASSLVVLRVYYGYTF
16 | TRBJ2-2 | TRBV6-5 | CASSYPGLAGAGELFF